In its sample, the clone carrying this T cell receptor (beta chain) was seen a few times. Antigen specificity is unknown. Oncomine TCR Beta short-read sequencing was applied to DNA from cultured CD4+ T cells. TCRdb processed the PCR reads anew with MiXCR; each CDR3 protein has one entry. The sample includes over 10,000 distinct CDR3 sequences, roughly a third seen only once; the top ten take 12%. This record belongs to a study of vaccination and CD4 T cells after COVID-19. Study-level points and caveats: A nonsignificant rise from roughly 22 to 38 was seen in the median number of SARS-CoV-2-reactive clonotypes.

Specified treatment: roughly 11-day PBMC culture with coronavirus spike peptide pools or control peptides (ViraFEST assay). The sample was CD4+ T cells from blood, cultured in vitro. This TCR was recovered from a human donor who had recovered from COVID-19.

The CDR3 nucleotides read TGTGCCAGCAGTTCCGGACAGATCAATCAGCCCCAGCATTTT. This codes for CASSSGQINQPQHF. The chain combines TRBV28 with TRBJ1-5; D possibly corresponds to TRBD1 (6 bases). In germline, CDR1 is MDHEN, CDR2 SYDVKM. Trimming shortened V by 4 bases and J by 3 bases, and 10 bases separated the two germline ends. CDR3 length equals 14 residues.